Listed below are T cell receptor beta chains from one sample, sequenced in a study of regulatory T cells in long-lasting Graves disease. Using its own MiXCR run on the multiplex PCR reads, TCRdb lists one record per CDR3 protein. The sample consists of roughly 420,000 distinct CDR3 sequences, 15% of them appearing once. Sequencing was performed on peripheral blood mononuclear cells (PBMCs), taken at new diagnosis, from a patient treated with antithyroid drugs. These TCRs come from a female donor with Graves disease. Each CDR3 is given with its conserved first and last residue. The order of the fields is clone size, D gene, V gene, J gene, CDR3 DNA, CDR3 protein. D genes are given only for firm matches. The size field is filled for only some rows; it gives once, few, many or a size class.

many,NA,TRBV27,TRBJ2-1,TGTGCCAGCAGTTTGCGGGCGGGCTACAATGAGCAGTTCTTC,CASSLRAGYNEQFF
few,TRBD2,TRBV7-2,TRBJ2-1,TGTGCCAGCAGCTTAGTCTTAGCGGGAGGGCCCGACAATGAGCAGTTCTTC,CASSLVLAGGPDNEQFF
many,NA,TRBV10-3,TRBJ2-1,TGTGCCATCAGTGTGGCTGATTCTGAGCAGTTCTTC,CAISVADSEQFF
NA,NA,TRBV5-1,TRBJ1-5,TGCGCCAGCAGCTTGTATGGGGGGATGGATCAGCCCCAGCATTTT,CASSLYGGMDQPQHF
NA,TRBD2,TRBV15,TRBJ2-3,TGTGCCACCAGCAGAGCCGCTGGGACTAGCGGCACAGATACGCAGTATTTT,CATSRAAGTSGTDTQYF
NA,NA,TRBV4-1,TRBJ1-3,TGCGCCAGCAGCCAACCCAACCAAGACAGGGGAAACACCATATATTTT,CASSQPNQDRGNTIYF
NA,NA,TRBV12-3/TRBV12-4,TRBJ1-1,TGTGCCAGCAGTTTTGACAGGATGAACACTGAAGCTTTCTTT,CASSFDRMNTEAFF
NA,NA,TRBV20-1,TRBJ2-7,TGCAGTGCTAGAGATGAGGGGCTCTCCTACGAGCAGTACTTC,CSARDEGLSYEQYF
many,NA,TRBV27,TRBJ2-1,TGTGCCAGCACCCCCGCCTACGGCCGCCTGACCTACAATGAGCAGTTCTTC,CASTPAYGRLTYNEQFF
once,NA,TRBV9,TRBJ2-5,TGTGCCAGCAGCCCTTATGGAGCCCAAGAGACCCAGTACTTC,CASSPYGAQETQYF
many,NA,TRBV10-3,TRBJ1-1,TGTGCCATCAGTGATCCTGACGGGTTGAACACTGAAGCTTTCTTT,CAISDPDGLNTEAFF
NA,TRBD1,TRBV7-9,TRBJ2-2,TGTGCCAGCAGGGTTACCGGGACAGGGGGCACGGGAGAGAAGACCGGGGAGCTGTTTTTT,CASRVTGTGGTGEKTGELFF
NA,NA,TRBV19,TRBJ1-4,TGTGCCAGTAGTCCCCACGTCGGGGCATCAACTAATGAAAAACTGTTTTTT,CASSPHVGASTNEKLFF
NA,NA,TRBV29-1,TRBJ1-1,TGCAGCGTTGTCAGGGATTGGGGCACTGAAGCTTTCTTT,CSVVRDWGTEAFF
NA,TRBD2,TRBV19,TRBJ2-5,TGTGCCAGTAGTTTTGGACTAGCGGGAGAGGAGACCCAGTACTTC,CASSFGLAGEETQYF
many,NA,TRBV28,TRBJ1-1,TGTGCCAGCAGTTTTGTTGGGGACACTGAAGCTTTCTTT,CASSFVGDTEAFF
many,NA,TRBV27,TRBJ2-1,TGTGCCAGCAGTCATAAGTTCGAAGGTGTAAGGAGGAGTATCTACAATGAGCAGTTCTTC,CASSHKFEGVRRSIYNEQFF
many,TRBD1,TRBV6-2/TRBV6-3,TRBJ1-1,TGTGCCAGCAGTGAATCGGTAGGGACAGCAGCTTTCTTT,CASSESVGTAAFF
few,TRBD2,TRBV7-2,TRBJ2-1,TGTGCCAGCAGCTTAGTTCCATGGACTAGCCCCTACAATGAGCAGTTCTTC,CASSLVPWTSPYNEQFF
NA,TRBD2,TRBV28,TRBJ2-3,TGTGCCAGCAGTTTGGGACTAGCGCCCCGCCGCGATACGCAGTATTTT,CASSLGLAPRRDTQYF
many,NA,TRBV24-1,TRBJ1-1,TGTGCCACCAGTGATAAGGGAAACACTGAAGCTTTCTTT,CATSDKGNTEAFF
many,TRBD1,TRBV28,TRBJ1-3,TGTGCCAGCAGTTCTAGCGGGGGACAGGGGTCCGACGACTCTGGAAACACCATATATTTT,CASSSSGGQGSDDSGNTIYF
many,NA,TRBV28,TRBJ1-5,TGTGCCAGCAGTTTTAGCGGTCAGCCCCAGCATTTT,CASSFSGQPQHF
many,NA,TRBV2,TRBJ2-2,TGTGCCAGCACCCTGGGGGGACTCAACACCGGGGAGCTGTTTTTT,CASTLGGLNTGELFF
few,TRBD1,TRBV7-9,TRBJ1-4,TGTGCCAGCGAGGGGGCGAGAAATGAAAAACTGTTTTTT,CASEGARNEKLFF
NA,NA,TRBV6-5,TRBJ1-1,TGTGCCAGCAGTTACTCGGGAGTTAGGGCAGACACTGAAGCTTTCTTT,CASSYSGVRADTEAFF
few,TRBD1,TRBV6-2/TRBV6-3,TRBJ1-6,TGTGCCAGCAGTTACGGACAGGGACTGGACTTT,CASSYGQGLDF
many,NA,TRBV10-2,TRBJ1-2,TGCGCCAGCAGTGAGGAACAGAACTATGGCTACACCTTC,CASSEEQNYGYTF
NA,TRBD1,TRBV5-1,TRBJ2-4,TGCGCCAGCAGCTTAAGCGGACAGGGAAAATGGGACATTCAGTACTTC,CASSLSGQGKWDIQYF
many,TRBD1,TRBV12-3/TRBV12-4,TRBJ2-2,TGTGCCAGCAGTTTATCGGACAGGGGGCATACCGGGGAGCTGTTTTTT,CASSLSDRGHTGELFF
many,NA,TRBV28,TRBJ2-1,TGTGCCAGCACCGTAGAAAGCTCCTACAATGAGCAGTTCTTC,CASTVESSYNEQFF
many,TRBD1,TRBV7-2,TRBJ1-1,TGTGCCAGCAGTTTATACAGGGGGGACACTGAAGCTTTCTTT,CASSLYRGDTEAFF
many,NA,TRBV6-1,TRBJ2-7,TGTGCCAGCAGTCACCCCGGGACAGAGCAGTACTTC,CASSHPGTEQYF
many,TRBD1,TRBV12-3/TRBV12-4,TRBJ1-2,TGTGCCAGCAGTCTTTACCCCGGGACAGCCTATACTAACTATGGCTACACCTTC,CASSLYPGTAYTNYGYTF
many,NA,TRBV6-2/TRBV6-3,TRBJ2-4,TGTGCCAGCAGTGCTACAGGGATAGGTCAGTACTTC,CASSATGIGQYF
NA,TRBD2,TRBV6-2/TRBV6-3,TRBJ2-1,TGTGCCAGCAGCAAACCGGGGACTAGCGGGCGGAATGAGCAGTTCTTC,CASSKPGTSGRNEQFF